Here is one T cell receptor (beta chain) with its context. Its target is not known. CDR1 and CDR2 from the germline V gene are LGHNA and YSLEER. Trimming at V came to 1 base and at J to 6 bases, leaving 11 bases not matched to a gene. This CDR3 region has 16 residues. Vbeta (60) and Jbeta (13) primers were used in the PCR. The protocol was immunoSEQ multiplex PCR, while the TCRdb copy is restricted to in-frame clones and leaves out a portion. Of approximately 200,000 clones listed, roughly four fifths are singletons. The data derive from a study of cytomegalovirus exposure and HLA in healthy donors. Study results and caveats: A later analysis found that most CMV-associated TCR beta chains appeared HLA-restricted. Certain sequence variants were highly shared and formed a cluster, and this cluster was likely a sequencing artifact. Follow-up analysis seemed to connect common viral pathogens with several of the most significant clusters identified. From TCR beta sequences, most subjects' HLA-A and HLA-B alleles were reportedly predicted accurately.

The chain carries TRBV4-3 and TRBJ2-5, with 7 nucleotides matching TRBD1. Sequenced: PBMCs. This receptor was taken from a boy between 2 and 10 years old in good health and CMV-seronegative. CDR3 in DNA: TGCGCCAGCAGCCAAGGGGGACAGCTTATGGGGCAGACCCAGTACTTC. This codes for CASSQGGQLMGQTQYF.